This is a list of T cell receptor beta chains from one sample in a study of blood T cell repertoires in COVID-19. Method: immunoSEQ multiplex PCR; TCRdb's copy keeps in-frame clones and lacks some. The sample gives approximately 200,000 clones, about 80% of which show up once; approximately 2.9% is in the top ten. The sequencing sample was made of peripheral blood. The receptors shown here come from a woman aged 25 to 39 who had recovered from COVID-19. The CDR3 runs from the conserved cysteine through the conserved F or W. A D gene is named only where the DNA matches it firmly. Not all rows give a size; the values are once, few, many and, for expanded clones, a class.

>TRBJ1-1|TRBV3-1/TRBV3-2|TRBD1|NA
TGTGCCAGCAGCCCAACTTGGACAGGGAAAAGAGGTGAAGCTTTCTTT
CASSPTWTGKRGEAFF
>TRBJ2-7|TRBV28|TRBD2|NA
TGTGCCAGCAGGGGGTCTAGCGGGTACGAGCAGTACTTC
CASRGSSGYEQYF
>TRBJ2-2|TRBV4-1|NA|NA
TGCGCCAGCGGAGGGTTGGCAGGGGAGCTGTTTTTT
CASGGLAGELFF
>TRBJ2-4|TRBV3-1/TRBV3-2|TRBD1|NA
TGTGCCAGCAGCCAAGAGGGACAGGGGTTGAACATTCAGTACTTC
CASSQEGQGLNIQYF
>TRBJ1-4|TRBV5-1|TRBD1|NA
TGCGCCAGCAAGCAGGGGGTGAATCGACGAAATGAAAAACTGTTTTTT
CASKQGVNRRNEKLFF
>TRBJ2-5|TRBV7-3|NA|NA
TGTGCCAGCAGCTTAACGGGAGGAATAGCGGAGACTCAAGAGACCCAGTACTTC
CASSLTGGIAETQETQYF
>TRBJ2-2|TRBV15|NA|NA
TGTGCCACCAGCAGAGATGCAGGAAACACCGGGGAGCTGTTTTTT
CATSRDAGNTGELFF
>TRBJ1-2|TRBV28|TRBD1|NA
TGTGCCAGCAGTCCTTTCGCGGAGGGGGCTGATGGCTACACCTTC
CASSPFAEGADGYTF
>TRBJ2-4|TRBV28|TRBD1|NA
TGTGCCAGCACGAGGACCGGGACAGGGTTGTTATCGGCCAAAAACATTCAGTACTTC
CASTRTGTGLLSAKNIQYF
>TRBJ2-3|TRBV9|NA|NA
TGTGCCAGCAGCGTCAGACTGGGTCTGCGGACAGATACGCAGTATTTT
CASSVRLGLRTDTQYF
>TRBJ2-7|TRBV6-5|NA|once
TGTGCCAACGCAGGGGCAACGGGGGAGCAGTACTTC
CANAGATGEQYF
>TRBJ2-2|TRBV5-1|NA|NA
TGCGCCAGCAGCTCGCGGGACTCTTCTCTGGGGGGGGAGCTGTTTTTT
CASSSRDSSLGGELFF
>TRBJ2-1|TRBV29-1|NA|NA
TGCAGCGTTGAAGTTGTTGAAGCGTCGAAGGTCATTTCCTACAATGAGCAGTTCTTC
CSVEVVEASKVISYNEQFF
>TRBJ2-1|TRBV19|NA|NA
TGTGCCAGTAGTCCAGAGGGAATGGAGCAGTTCTTC
CASSPEGMEQFF